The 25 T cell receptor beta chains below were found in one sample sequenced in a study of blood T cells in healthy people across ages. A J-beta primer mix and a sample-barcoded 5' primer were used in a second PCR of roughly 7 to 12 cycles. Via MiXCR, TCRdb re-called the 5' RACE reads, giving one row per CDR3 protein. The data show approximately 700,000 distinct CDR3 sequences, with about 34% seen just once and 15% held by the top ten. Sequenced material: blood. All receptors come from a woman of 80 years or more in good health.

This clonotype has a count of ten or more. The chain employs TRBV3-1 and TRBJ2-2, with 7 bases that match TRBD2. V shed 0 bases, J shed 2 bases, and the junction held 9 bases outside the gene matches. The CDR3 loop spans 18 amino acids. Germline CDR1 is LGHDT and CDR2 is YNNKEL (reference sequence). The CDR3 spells CASSQDVRLAQNTGELFF. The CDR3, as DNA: TGTGCCAGCAGCCAAGATGTCCGACTAGCACAAAACACCGGGGAGCTGTTTTTT.

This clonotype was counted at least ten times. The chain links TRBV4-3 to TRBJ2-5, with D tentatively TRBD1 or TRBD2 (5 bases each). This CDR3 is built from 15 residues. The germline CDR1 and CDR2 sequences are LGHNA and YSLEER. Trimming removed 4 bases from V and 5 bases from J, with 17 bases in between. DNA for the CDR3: TGCGCCAGCAGCCTCCGACACGAGGGGACGGAGACCCAGTACTTC. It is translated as CASSLRHEGTETQYF.

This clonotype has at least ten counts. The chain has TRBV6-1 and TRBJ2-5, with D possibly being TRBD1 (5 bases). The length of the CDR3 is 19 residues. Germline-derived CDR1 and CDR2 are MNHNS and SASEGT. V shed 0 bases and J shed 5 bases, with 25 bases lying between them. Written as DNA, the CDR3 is TGTGCCAGCAGTGAAGCCGGACACCTAAGGTTGTCTAGAACGGAGACCCAGTACTTC. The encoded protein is CASSEAGHLRLSRTETQYF.

The CDR3 DNA is TGTGCCAGCAGCCCGTATACGACTAGCGCCGAGCAGTACTTC. Its protein product is CASSPYTTSAEQYF. The chain links TRBV5-4 to TRBJ2-4, with 8 bases that match TRBD2. TRBJ2-7 explains the end of the DNA better; the J call may be wrong. Germline-derived CDR1 and CDR2 are SGHNT and YYREEE (reference sequence). The CDR3 is 14 amino acids.

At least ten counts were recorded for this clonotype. CDR3 DNA: TGCAGTGCCCAGGGGACAGGGGGCCTTTTCTACGAGCAGTACTTC. Translated, it gives CSAQGTGGLFYEQYF. The chain links TRBV20-1 to TRBJ2-7; 12 nucleotides agree with TRBD1. The V segment lost 6 bases and the J segment 3 bases; nucleotides outside the gene matches: 9. CDR1 and CDR2 from the germline V gene are DFQATT and SNEGSKA (reference sequence). The CDR3 is made up of 15 amino acids.

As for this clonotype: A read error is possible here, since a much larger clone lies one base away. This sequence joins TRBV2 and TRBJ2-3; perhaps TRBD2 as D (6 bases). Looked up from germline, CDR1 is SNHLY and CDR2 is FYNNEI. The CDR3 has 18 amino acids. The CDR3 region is CVSSRGAGPRLGTDTQYF. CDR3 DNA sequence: TGTGTCAGCAGCCGCGGTGCGGGGCCGAGGCTCGGCACAGATACGCAGTATTTT.

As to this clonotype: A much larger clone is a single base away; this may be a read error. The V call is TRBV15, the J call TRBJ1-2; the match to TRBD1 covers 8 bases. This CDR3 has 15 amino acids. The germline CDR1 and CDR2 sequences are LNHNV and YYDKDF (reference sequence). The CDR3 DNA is TGTGCCACCAGCACCGAGACAGGGGTGAACTATGGCTCCACCTTC. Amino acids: CATSTETGVNYGSTF.

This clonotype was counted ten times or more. For the CDR3, the DNA is TGTGCCACCAGCAGACCAATGGGGGACAGGGGGCCCTCGTTCACCTTC. The encoded protein is CATSRPMGDRGPSFTF. The chain combines TRBV15 with TRBJ1-2; 12 bases agree with TRBD1. V lost 2 bases and J lost 13; bases outside the gene matches: 14. CDR3 length: 16 residues. Germline lookup yields CDR1 LNHNV and CDR2 YYDKDF (reference sequence).

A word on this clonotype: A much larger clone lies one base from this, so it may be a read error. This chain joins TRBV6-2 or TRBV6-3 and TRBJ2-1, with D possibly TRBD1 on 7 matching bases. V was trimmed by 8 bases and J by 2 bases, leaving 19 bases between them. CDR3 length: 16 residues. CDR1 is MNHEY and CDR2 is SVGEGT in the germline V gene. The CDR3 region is CASHPASRGAYNEQFF. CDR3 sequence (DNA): TGTGCCAGCCACCCGGCTAGCAGGGGGGCCTACAATGAGCAGTTCTTC.

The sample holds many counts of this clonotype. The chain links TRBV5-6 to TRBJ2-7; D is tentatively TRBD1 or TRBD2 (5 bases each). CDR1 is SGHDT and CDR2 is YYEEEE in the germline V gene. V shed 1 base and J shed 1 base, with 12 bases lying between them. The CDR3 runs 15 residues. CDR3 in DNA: TGTGCCAGCAGCTTGATACCGGGGACGTCCTACGAGCAGTACTTC. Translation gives CASSLIPGTSYEQYF.

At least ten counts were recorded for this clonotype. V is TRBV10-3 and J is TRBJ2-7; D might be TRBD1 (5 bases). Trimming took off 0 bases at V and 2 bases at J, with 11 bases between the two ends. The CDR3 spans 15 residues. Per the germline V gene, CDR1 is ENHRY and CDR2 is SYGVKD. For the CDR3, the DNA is TGTGCCATCAGTGAGTCCAATCCAGGGCCCTACGAGCAGTACTTC. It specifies CAISESNPGPYEQYF.

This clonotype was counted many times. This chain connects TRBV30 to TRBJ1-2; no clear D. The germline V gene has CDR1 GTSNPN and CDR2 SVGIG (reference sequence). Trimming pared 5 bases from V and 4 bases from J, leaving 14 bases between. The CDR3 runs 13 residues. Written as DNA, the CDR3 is TGTGCCTGGCGGCGGGGAGAGTCCTATGGCTACACCTTC. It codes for CAWRRGESYGYTF.

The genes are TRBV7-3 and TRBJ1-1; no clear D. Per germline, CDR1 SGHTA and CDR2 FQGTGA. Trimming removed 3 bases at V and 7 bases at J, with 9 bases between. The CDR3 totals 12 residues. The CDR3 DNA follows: TGTGCCAGCAGCTTCGACGGGTTTGAAGCTTTCTTT. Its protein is CASSFDGFEAFF.

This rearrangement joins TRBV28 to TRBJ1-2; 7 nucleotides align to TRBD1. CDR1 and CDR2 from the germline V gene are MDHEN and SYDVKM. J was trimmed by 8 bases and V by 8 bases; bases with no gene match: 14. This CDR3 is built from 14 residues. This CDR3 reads CASRPGQLVYGYTF. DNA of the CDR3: TGTGCCAGCCGCCCGGGACAGCTGGTATACGGCTACACCTTC.

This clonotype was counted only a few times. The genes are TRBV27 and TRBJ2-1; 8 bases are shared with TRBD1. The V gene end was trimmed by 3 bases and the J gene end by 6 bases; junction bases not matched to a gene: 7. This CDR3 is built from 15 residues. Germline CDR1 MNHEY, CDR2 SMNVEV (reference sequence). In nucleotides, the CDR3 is TGTGCCAGCAGTTTCCAGGGGGCCTTTTCCAATGAGCAGTTCTTC. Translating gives CASSFQGAFSNEQFF.

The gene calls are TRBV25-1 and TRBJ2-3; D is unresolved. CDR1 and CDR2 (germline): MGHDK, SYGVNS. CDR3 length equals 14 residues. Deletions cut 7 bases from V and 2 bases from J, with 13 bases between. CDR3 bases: TGTGCCAGCACCCTCAGTAGGGCCACAGATACGCAGTATTTT. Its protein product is CASTLSRATDTQYF.

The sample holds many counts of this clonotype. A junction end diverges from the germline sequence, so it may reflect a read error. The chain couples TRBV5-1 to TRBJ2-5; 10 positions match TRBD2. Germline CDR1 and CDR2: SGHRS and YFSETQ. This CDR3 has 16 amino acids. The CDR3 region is CASSLAGLAGEETQYF. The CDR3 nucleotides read TGCGCCAGCAGCTTGGCTGGGCTAGCGGGGGAAGAAACCCAGTACTTC.

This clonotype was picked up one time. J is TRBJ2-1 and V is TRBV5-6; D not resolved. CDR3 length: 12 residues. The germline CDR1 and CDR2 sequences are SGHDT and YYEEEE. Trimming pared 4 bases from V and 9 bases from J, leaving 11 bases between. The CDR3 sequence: CASSSISVEQFF. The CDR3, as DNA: TGTGCCAGCAGCAGCATTTCGGTTGAGCAGTTCTTC.

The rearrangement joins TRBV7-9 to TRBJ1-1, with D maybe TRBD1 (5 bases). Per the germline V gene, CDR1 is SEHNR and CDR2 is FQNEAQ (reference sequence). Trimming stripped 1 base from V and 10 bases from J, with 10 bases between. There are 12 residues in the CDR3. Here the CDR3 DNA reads TGTGCCAGCAGCTTAGTCCAGGGTGGAGCTTTCTTT. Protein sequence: CASSLVQGGAFF. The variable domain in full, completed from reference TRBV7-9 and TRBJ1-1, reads DTGVSQNPRHKITKRGQNVTFRCDPISEHNRLYWYRQTLGQGPEFLTYFQNEAQLEKSRLLSDRFSAERPKGSFSTLEIQRTEQGDSAMYLCASSLVQGGAFFGQGTRLTVV.

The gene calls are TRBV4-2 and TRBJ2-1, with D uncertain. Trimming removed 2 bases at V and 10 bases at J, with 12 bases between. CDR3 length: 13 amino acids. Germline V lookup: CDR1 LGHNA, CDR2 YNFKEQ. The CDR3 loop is CASSQNLVGEQFF. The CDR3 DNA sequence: TGTGCCAGCAGCCAAAACCTGGTCGGCGAGCAGTTCTTC.

CDR3 bases: TGTGCCAGTACGGACAGGGCTAGCACAGATACGCAGTATTTT. As protein: CASTDRASTDTQYF. The chain recombines TRBV19 with TRBJ2-3, with TRBD1 matching 8 bases. CDR1 LNHDA and CDR2 SQIVND come from the germline V gene (reference sequence). This CDR3 has 14 residues. V was clipped by 7 bases and J by 0 bases; unmatched bases: 3.

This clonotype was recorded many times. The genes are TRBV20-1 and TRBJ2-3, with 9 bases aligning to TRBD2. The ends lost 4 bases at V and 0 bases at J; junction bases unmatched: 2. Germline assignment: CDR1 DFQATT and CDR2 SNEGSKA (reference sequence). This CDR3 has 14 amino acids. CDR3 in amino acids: CSAKRGASTDTQYF. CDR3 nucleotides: TGCAGTGCTAAGCGGGGGGCCAGCACAGATACGCAGTATTTT.

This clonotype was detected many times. The CDR3 is CASSSGVEDEQFF. The DNA of the CDR3 is TGCGCCAGCAGCTCGGGGGTAGAGGATGAGCAGTTCTTC. The rearrangement uses TRBV5-1 and TRBJ2-1, with D perhaps matching TRBD2 (6 bases). This CDR3 contains 13 residues. Germline V lookup: CDR1 SGHRS, CDR2 YFSETQ. Trimming pared 3 bases from V and 8 bases from J, leaving 12 bases between.

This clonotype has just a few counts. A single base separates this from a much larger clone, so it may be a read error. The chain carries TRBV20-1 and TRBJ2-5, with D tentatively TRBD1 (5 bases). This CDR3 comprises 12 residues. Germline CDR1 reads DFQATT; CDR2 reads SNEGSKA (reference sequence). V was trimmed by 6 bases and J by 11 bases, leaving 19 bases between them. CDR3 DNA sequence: TGCAGTGCCCACCGACAGCTAAATGAGCAGTACTTC. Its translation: CSAHRQLNEQYF.

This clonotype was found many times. CDR3 loop: CASKGQGGREQYF. The CDR3 DNA follows: TGTGCCAGCAAGGGGCAGGGGGGCAGGGAGCAGTACTTC. The J gene is TRBJ2-7, the V gene TRBV27; tentative D call: TRBD1 (7 bases). V was shortened by 7 bases and J by 7 bases, with 17 bases between the two germline ends. The germline CDR1 and CDR2 sequences are MNHEY and SMNVEV (reference sequence). This CDR3 contains 13 residues.